This entry features one T cell receptor (beta chain) sequence. No antigen is known for it. Within one base of it there is no much larger clone, and no base qualities were kept. The source of the sample is a study of T cells in narcolepsy (dated by TCRdb to 2016 to 2019). Turning to the overall study: Healthy control donors were enrolled in the study alongside patients who had narcolepsy type 1 or type 2 (NT1, NT2). The study used TCR Vbeta sequencing to track clonotypes in blood and CSF while looking for autoreactive T cells in narcolepsy patients that target self-antigens of hypocretin neurons (hypocretin, TRIB2).

The library was made by the immunoSEQ multiplex PCR assay. TCRdb provides this immuneACCESS table in a form limited to in-frame rearrangements. Some clones are lacking; in checked studies, under half of them reflect an unresolved V gene, and why the rest are absent is not known. For this sample the table gives around 30,000 clones, of which around 83% were detected only once. Approximately 0.91% of the sample goes to the ten largest clones. Memory CD4+ T cells were sorted ex vivo from peripheral blood of narcolepsy patients and healthy controls for TCR Vbeta sequencing. Points the paper makes about the study in general: Numbers of sequenced blood memory CD4+ clonotypes were comparable, with averages of some 39,000 in patients and around 30,000 in controls. According to the report, autoreactive clonotypes were detected serially in the blood of the same patients and of different patients, but not in healthy controls. Some blood memory CD4+ repertoires from patients and controls contained no sequences matching autoreactive T cell clones. Plots comparing CSF and blood CD4+ T cell clonotypes from the same patient highlighted HCRT-specific and TRIB2-specific autoreactive clonotypes.

CDR1 and CDR2, looked up from the germline V gene, are SGDLS and YYNGEE. For this chain, trimming is 0 bases at the V end and 2 bases at the J end, and the number of junction bases without a gene match is 12. The CDR3 has 19 amino acids, counting the end cysteine and phenylalanine. Of the read, only the CDR3 DNA is kept; its 57 bases are in frame from base 1. This receptor chain uses TRBV9 and TRBJ2-2; the central 8 bases match TRBD1. This receptor was taken from a human donor with narcolepsy. The material sequenced was CD45RA- memory CD4+ T cells from PBMCs. Sample cell subset or site, as interpreted from the label and publication: memory T cells sorted ex vivo from peripheral blood. The CDR3 protein is CASSVEAPGGRLNTGELFF. The DNA reads TGTGCCAGCAGCGTAGAAGCCCCAGGGGGCAGGTTAAACACCGGGGAGCTGTTTTTT.